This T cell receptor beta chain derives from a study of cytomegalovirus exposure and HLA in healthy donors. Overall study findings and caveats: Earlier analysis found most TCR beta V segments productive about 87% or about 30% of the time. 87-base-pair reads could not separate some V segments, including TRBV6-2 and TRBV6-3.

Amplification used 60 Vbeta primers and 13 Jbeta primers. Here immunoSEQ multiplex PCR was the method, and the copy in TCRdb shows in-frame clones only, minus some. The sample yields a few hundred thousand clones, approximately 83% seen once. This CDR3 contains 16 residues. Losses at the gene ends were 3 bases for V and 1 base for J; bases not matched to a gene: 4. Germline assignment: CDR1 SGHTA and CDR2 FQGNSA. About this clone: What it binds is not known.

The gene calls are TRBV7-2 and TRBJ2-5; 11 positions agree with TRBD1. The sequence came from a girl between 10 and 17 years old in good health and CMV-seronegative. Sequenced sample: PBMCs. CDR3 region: CASSLGQGGSQETQYF. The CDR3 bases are TGTGCCAGCAGCTTGGGACAGGGGGGATCCCAAGAGACCCAGTACTTC.